This T cell receptor (beta chain) was retrieved from a study of blood T cell repertoires in COVID-19. The CDR3 spans 14 residues. Germline assignment: CDR1 SGDLS and CDR2 YYNGEE. Unmatched junction bases numbered 2, after V lost 2 bases and J lost 5 bases. Here immunoSEQ multiplex PCR was the method, and the copy in TCRdb shows in-frame clones only, minus some. Of tens of thousands of clones listed, 75% to 80% were seen once; the top ten hold 25% to 30%. V is TRBV9 and J is TRBJ2-1, with 9 bases matching TRBD2. Sequenced input: peripheral blood. This clonotype originated in a woman aged 70 to 79 with acute or convalescent COVID-19. The CDR3: CASSVSGSNNEQFF. CDR3 sequence (DNA): TGTGCCAGCAGCGTTAGCGGGAGTAACAATGAGCAGTTCTTC.